The T cell receptor beta chain under discussion was sequenced for a study of technical replicates of blood from a handful of donors. TCRdb's table, derived via immunoSEQ multiplex PCR, lists solely in-frame clones and lacks some. The sample holds 70,000 to 80,000 clones, around 97% seen once. The CDR3 sequence is 14 residues long. Germline trimming cut 5 bases from V and 4 bases from J; bases unmatched to any gene: 7. CDR1 and CDR2 from the germline V gene are LNHDA and SQIVND (reference sequence). The specimen sequenced was T cells isolated from PBMCs. The source of this sequence is a human donor in good health. The chain is built from TRBV19 and TRBJ1-2; the match to TRBD1 covers 7 bases. CDR3 bases: TGTGCCAGTAGTCTTCAGGGGGACGGCTATGGCTACACCTTC. Its translation is CASSLQGDGYGYTF.